This record covers a single TCR beta chain. The junction departs from germline at one end; a sequencing error may be responsible. The CDR3 extends over 13 amino acids. CDR1 is SEHNR and CDR2 is FQNEAQ in the germline V gene (reference sequence). The data belong to a study of OX40 agonist ivuxolimab in advanced cancers. Study overall: An agonistic human IgG2 monoclonal antibody against OX40 (CD134) was given. The dose of intravenous ivuxolimab that patients received every 2 weeks ranged from 0.01 to 10 mg/kg.

Repertoires were generated with immunoSEQ multiplex PCR, while TCRdb's copy carries only in-frame clones and drops some. The table lists 77,000 or so clones, approximately 80% of them singletons. The sequence came from an adult with an advanced solid tumor such as melanoma, head and neck, liver or kidney cancer. Sequencing was performed on CD4+ or CD8+ T cells sorted from blood, taken in a trial of the OX40 agonist ivuxolimab. The V gene is TRBV7-9, the J gene TRBJ1-1; 7 nucleotides align to TRBD1. The CDR3 is CASSDDRARVGLF. The CDR3 region has the DNA TGTGCCAGCAGCGACGACAGGGCCCGGGTGGGTCTCTTT.